One TCR beta chain is described in this entry. The PCR had 60 Vbeta and 13 Jbeta primers. Profiled with immunoSEQ multiplex PCR; TCRdb holds only in-frame clones, not every one. Here the sample spans under 150,000 clones, 70% to 85% being singletons. This entry is derived from a study of cytomegalovirus exposure and HLA in healthy donors. The germline V gene encodes CDR1 SGHTA and CDR2 FQGNSA. The germline V and J ends were trimmed by 5 bases and 7 bases, with 15 bases remaining between them. The CDR3 spans 13 residues. This TCR was sampled from a boy aged 2 to 10 in good health and CMV-seronegative. The J gene is TRBJ2-7, the V gene TRBV7-2; perhaps TRBD1 as D (6 bases). Sequencing was done on a sample of PBMCs. The CDR3 DNA follows: TGTGCCAGCAGCCTAGGACAGCTATATGAGCAGTACTTC. Its protein product is CASSLGQLYEQYF.